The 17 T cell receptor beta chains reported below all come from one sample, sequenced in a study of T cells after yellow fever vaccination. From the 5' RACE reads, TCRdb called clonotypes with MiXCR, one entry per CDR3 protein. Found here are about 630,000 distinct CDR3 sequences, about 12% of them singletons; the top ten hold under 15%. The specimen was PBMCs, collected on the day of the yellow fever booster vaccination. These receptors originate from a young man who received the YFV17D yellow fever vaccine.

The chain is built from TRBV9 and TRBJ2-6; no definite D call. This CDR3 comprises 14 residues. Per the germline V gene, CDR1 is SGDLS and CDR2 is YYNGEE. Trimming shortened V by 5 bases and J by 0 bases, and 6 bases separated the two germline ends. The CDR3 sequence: CASSTNSGANVLTF. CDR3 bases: TGTGCCAGCAGTACCAACTCTGGGGCCAACGTCCTGACTTTC. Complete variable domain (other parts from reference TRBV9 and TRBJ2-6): DSGVTQTPKHLITATGQRVTLRCSPRSGDLSVYWYQQSLDQGLQFLIQYYNGEERAKGNILERFSAQQFPDLHSELNLSSLELGDSALYFCASSTNSGANVLTFGAGSRLTVL.

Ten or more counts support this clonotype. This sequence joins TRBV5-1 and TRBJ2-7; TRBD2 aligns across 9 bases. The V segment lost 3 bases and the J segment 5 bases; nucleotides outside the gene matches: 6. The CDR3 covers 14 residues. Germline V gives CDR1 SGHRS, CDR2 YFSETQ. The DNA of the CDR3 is TGCGCCAGCAGCTCGCCGGGACTAGCTCACGAGCAGTACTTC. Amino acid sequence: CASSSPGLAHEQYF.

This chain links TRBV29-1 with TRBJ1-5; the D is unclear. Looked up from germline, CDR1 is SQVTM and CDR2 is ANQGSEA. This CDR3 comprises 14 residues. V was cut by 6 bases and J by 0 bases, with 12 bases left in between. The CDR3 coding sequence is TGCAGCGTGGCCCTAGGGTCTAGCAATCAGCCCCAGCATTTT. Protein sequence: CSVALGSSNQPQHF.

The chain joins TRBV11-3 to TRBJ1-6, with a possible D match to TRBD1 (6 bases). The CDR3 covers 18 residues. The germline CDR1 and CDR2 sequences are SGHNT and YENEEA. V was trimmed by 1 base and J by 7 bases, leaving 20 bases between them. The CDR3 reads CASSLVGGTGPSNSPLHF. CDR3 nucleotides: TGTGCCAGCAGCTTAGTGGGGGGCACCGGCCCAAGCAATTCACCCCTCCACTTT.

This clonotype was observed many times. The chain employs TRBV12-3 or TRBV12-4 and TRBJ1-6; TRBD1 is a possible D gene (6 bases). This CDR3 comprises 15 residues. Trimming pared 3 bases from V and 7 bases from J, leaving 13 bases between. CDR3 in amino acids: CASSLNRDSNSPLHF. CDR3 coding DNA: TGTGCCAGCAGTTTGAACAGGGACTCGAATTCACCCCTCCACTTT.

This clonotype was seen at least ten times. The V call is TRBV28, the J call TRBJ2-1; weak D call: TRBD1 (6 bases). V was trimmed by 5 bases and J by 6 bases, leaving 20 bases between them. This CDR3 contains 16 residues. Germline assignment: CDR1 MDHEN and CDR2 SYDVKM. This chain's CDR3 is CASSLRGRGGGNEQFF. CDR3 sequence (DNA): TGTGCCAGCAGTCTCAGGGGCAGGGGTGGTGGCAATGAGCAGTTCTTC.

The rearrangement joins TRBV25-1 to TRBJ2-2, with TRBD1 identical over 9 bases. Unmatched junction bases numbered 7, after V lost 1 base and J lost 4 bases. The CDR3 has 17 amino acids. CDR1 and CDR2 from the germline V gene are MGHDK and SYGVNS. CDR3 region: CASSEWEGTGTTGELFF. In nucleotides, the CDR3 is TGTGCCAGCAGTGAATGGGAAGGGACAGGGACCACCGGGGAGCTGTTTTTT.

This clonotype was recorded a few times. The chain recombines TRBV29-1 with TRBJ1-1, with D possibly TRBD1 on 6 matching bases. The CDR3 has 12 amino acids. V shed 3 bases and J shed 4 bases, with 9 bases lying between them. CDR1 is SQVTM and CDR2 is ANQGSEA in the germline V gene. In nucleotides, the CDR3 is TGCAGCGTTGAGGGGGCTGCCACTGAAGCTTTCTTT. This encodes CSVEGAATEAFF.

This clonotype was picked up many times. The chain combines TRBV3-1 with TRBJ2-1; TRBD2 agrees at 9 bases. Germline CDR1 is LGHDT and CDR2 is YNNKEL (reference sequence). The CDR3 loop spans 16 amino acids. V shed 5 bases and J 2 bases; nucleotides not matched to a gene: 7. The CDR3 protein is CASSVQREAPYNEQFF. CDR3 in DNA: TGTGCCAGCAGCGTCCAGCGGGAGGCCCCCTACAATGAGCAGTTCTTC.

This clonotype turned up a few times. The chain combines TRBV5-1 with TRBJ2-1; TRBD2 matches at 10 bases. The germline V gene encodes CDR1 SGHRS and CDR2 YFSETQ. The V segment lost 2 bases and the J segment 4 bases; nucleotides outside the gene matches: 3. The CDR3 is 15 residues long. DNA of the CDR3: TGCGCCAGCAGCTTTAGCGGGAGGACTTACAATGAGCAGTTCTTC. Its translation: CASSFSGRTYNEQFF.

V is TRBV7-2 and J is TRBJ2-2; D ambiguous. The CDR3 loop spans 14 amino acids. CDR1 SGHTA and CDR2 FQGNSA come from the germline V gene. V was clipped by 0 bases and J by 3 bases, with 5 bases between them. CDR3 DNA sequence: TGTGCCAGCAGCTTAGCCTCGGACACCGGGGAGCTGTTTTTT. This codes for CASSLASDTGELFF.

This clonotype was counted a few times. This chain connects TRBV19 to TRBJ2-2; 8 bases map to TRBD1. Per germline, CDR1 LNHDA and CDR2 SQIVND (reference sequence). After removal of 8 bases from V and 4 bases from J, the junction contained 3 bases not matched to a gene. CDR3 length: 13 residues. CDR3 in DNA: TGTGCCAGTTACAGGGGGAGCACCGGGGAGCTGTTTTTT. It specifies CASYRGSTGELFF.

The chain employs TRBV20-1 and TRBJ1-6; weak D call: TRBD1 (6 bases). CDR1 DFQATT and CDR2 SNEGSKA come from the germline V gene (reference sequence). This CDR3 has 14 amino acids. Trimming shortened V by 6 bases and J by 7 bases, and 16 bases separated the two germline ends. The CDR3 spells CSARTGQSNSPLHF. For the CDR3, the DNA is TGCAGTGCCCGAACCGGACAGTCAAATTCACCCCTCCACTTT.

CDR3: CASSPSWTDEQFF. CDR3 coding DNA: TGTGCCAGCAGCCCTTCATGGACGGATGAGCAGTTCTTC. The J gene is TRBJ2-1, the V gene TRBV7-2; D is ambiguous. Germline V lookup: CDR1 SGHTA, CDR2 FQGNSA. V was clipped by 5 bases and J by 8 bases, with 13 bases between them. This CDR3 has 13 residues.

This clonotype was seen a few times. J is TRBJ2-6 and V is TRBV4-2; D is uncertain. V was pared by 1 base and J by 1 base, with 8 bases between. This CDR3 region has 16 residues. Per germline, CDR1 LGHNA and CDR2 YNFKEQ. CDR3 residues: CASSQVSGSGANVLTF. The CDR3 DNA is TGTGCCAGCAGCCAAGTATCCGGGTCTGGGGCCAACGTCCTGACTTTC.

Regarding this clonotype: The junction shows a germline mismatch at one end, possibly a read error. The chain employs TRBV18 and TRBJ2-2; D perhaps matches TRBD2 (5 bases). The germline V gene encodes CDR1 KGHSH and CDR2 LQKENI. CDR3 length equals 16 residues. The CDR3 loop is CPSSPPGTPGTGELFF. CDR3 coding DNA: TGTCCCAGCTCACCACCGGGCACCCCGGGGACCGGGGAGCTGTTTTTT.

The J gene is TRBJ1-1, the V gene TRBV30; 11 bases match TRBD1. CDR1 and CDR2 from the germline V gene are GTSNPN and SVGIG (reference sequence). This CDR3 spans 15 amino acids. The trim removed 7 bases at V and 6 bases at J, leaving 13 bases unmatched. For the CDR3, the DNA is TGTGCCTCTACCGGGACAGGGGGGCCTTTGGCTGAAGCTTTCTTT. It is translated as CASTGTGGPLAEAFF.